These 9 T cell receptor beta chains originate from one sample sequenced in a study of control samples from healthy donors and cancer patients. The method was immunoSEQ multiplex PCR; TCRdb's version includes in-frame clones alone and lacks a portion of them. Of 55,000 to 85,000 clones listed, about 90% are singletons. The sequenced sample was PBMCs. These receptors came from a man between 60 and 70 years old with lung cancer.

V is TRBV6-5 and J is TRBJ1-2, with D possibly TRBD1 on 5 matching bases. V shed 8 bases and J shed 8 bases, with 24 bases lying between them. The CDR3 covers 15 residues. From germline, CDR1 is MNHEY and CDR2 SVGAGI. The CDR3 reads CASGALLKSPGGYTF. In nucleotides, the CDR3 is TGTGCCAGCGGGGCCCTCCTTAAATCCCCCGGAGGCTACACCTTC.

The CDR3, as DNA: TGTGCCAGCAGCTTGACTAGCGGTAAAGAGACCCAGTACTTC. Protein product: CASSLTSGKETQYF. The V and J genes are TRBV7-9 and TRBJ2-5; 9 bases map to TRBD2. Per germline, CDR1 SEHNR and CDR2 FQNEAQ (reference sequence). This CDR3 has 14 amino acids. V shed 3 bases and J 3 bases; nucleotides not matched to a gene: 2.

The chain employs TRBV6-6 and TRBJ2-6; the D is unclear. The CDR3 is made up of 16 amino acids. V was clipped by 2 bases and J by 3 bases, with 11 bases between them. The germline V gene encodes CDR1 MNHNY and CDR2 SVGAGI (reference sequence). DNA of the CDR3: TGTGCCAGCAGTTACACGGGTGGAAGTGGGGCCAACGTCCTGACTTTC. It codes for CASSYTGGSGANVLTF.

The V gene is TRBV12-5, the J gene TRBJ1-5, with D perhaps matching TRBD1 (5 bases). The CDR3 runs to 15 residues. V lost 6 bases and J 5 bases, leaving 17 bases between the germline ends. Germline V gene data show CDR1 as LGHNT and CDR2 as FRNRAP. The CDR3 DNA follows: TGTGCTAGTGGGCCCGCGGGGCAGGCGGATCAGCCCCAGCATTTT. It is translated as CASGPAGQADQPQHF.

This rearrangement joins TRBV11-3 to TRBJ1-1; D is possibly TRBD1 (6 bases). Germline V CDR1 and CDR2: SGHNT, YENEEA. The CDR3 loop spans 15 amino acids. V lost 6 bases and J lost 9, with 23 bases in between. The CDR3 loop is CASSSGQLIGPQAFF. CDR3 sequence (DNA): TGTGCCAGCAGTTCCGGACAGTTAATAGGCCCGCAAGCTTTCTTT.

CDR3 region: CASSPQQGGQPQHF. The CDR3 DNA is TGTGCCAGCAGCCCTCAACAGGGGGGTCAGCCCCAGCATTTT. This sequence joins TRBV3-1 (or the pseudogene TRBV3-2) and TRBJ1-5; TRBD1 agrees at 8 bases. After removal of 4 bases from V and 6 bases from J, the junction contained 5 bases not matched to a gene. CDR1 LGHDT and CDR2 YNNKEL come from the germline V gene (reference sequence). This CDR3 contains 14 residues.

This clone is judged medium-sized. The genes are TRBV27 and TRBJ1-6; D unresolved. V lost 2 bases, J lost 4 bases, and 9 bases lay in between. From germline, CDR1 is MNHEY and CDR2 SMNVEV (reference sequence). The CDR3 has 15 amino acids. The CDR3 bases are TGTGCCAGCAGTTTAGATGCACGGTATAATTCACCCCTCCACTTT. It specifies CASSLDARYNSPLHF.

This chain uses TRBV5-6 with TRBJ2-1, with 14 bases fitting TRBD2. This CDR3 is 16 amino acids long. Germline-derived CDR1 and CDR2 are SGHDT and YYEEEE. V was pared by 4 bases and J by 6 bases, with 6 bases of the junction left unmatched. The CDR3 loop reads CASSLRTSGGSNEQFF. CDR3 nucleotides: TGTGCCAGCAGCCTTCGGACTAGCGGGGGGAGCAATGAGCAGTTCTTC.

The chain joins TRBV2 to TRBJ1-6; D is uncertain. CDR1 and CDR2 (germline): SNHLY, FYNNEI. This CDR3 spans 14 amino acids. The V end lost 7 bases, the J end lost 6 bases, and 13 bases lay between the germline ends. The CDR3 DNA reads as TGTGCCAGCACCGAAAGACTGTTTAATTCACCCCTCCACTTT. Amino acids: CASTERLFNSPLHF.